The rows below give T cell receptor beta chains drawn from one sample of a study of T cell repertoires in cytomegalovirus infection. TCRdb reanalysed the reads using MiXCR and keeps one entry per CDR3 protein. The data contain 900,000 to 950,000 distinct CDR3 sequences, around 32% of them singletons. No cognate antigen is known for these TCRs. The material sequenced was cultured CD8+ T cells from PBMCs, taken from culture after CMV antigen stimulation. All receptors come from a human donor in good health (CMV status not recorded). Some clones in this sample may be carry-over from other donors' samples. CDR3s include the opening cysteine and the closing phenylalanine or tryptophan. A D gene is named only where the DNA matches it firmly. Clone size, where shown, is once, few, many, or a class for clones that have expanded.

abundance	j_gene	d_gene	v_gene	CDR3aa	CDR3nt
few	TRBJ1-1	-	TRBV7-6	CASSLEATDTEAFF	TGTGCCAGCAGCTTAGAAGCCACGGACACTGAAGCTTTCTTT
many	TRBJ1-3	-	TRBV7-6	CASSPQVNSGNTIYF	TGTGCCAGCAGCCCACAGGTCAACTCTGGAAACACCATATATTTT
few	TRBJ2-1	-	TRBV7-9	CASSLGGQPLGYEQFF	TGTGCCAGCAGCTTAGGGGGGCAGCCCTTGGGGTATGAGCAGTTCTTC
-	TRBJ1-4	TRBD1	TRBV2	CASRFDRAATNEKLFF	TGTGCCAGCAGGTTTGACAGGGCCGCAACTAATGAAAAACTGTTTTTT
-	TRBJ1-1	-	TRBV12-3/TRBV12-4	CASSPAGGPQAFF	TGTGCCAGCAGCCCCGCCGGGGGACCCCAAGCTTTCTTT
few	TRBJ2-1	-	TRBV11-2	CASSFRFDEQFF	TGTGCCAGCAGCTTCAGGTTCGATGAGCAGTTCTTC
-	TRBJ2-1	TRBD2	TRBV5-4	CASSPGGLAVYNEQFF	TGTGCCAGCAGTCCTGGGGGTCTAGCGGTCTACAATGAGCAGTTCTTC
few	TRBJ1-1	-	TRBV10-2	CASALGDTEAFF	TGCGCCAGCGCTCTGGGCGACACTGAAGCTTTCTTT
once	TRBJ1-2	-	TRBV29-1	CSVEERSPGYGGYGYTF	TGCAGCGTTGAAGAACGCTCTCCGGGTTACGGTGGCTATGGCTACACCTTC
few	TRBJ2-2	-	TRBV10-3	CAIRDSSGELFF	TGTGCCATCAGGGACAGTTCCGGGGAGCTGTTTTTT